A single sample is the source of the 28 T cell receptor beta chains below, sequenced in a study of blood T cells in healthy people across ages. The use of a sample-barcoded 5' primer and a J-beta primer mix characterized a second PCR of about 7 to 12 cycles. From the 5' RACE reads, TCRdb called clonotypes with MiXCR, one entry per CDR3 protein. The sample yields fewer than 800,000 distinct CDR3 sequences, around 32% seen once. Sequencing was performed on blood. These receptors were collected from a woman aged 80 or over in good health.

The sample holds many counts of this clonotype. The rearrangement uses TRBV6-1 and TRBJ2-3; 12 positions match TRBD2. Unmatched junction bases numbered 5, after V lost 4 bases and J lost 3 bases. The V gene's germline CDR1 is MNHNS and CDR2 SASEGT. This CDR3 spans 16 amino acids. CDR3 amino acids: CASSVSTSGGTDTQYF. CDR3 DNA: TGTGCCAGCAGTGTTTCGACTAGCGGGGGAACAGATACGCAGTATTTT.

Regarding this clonotype: Being one base from a much bigger clone, this may be a read error. CDR3 in amino acids: CASSPGLAGEGTQYF. CDR3 in DNA: TGTGCCAGCAGCCCGGGACTAGCGGGGGAAGGGACCCAGTACTTC. The gene calls are TRBV5-4 and TRBJ2-5, with 14 bases fitting TRBD2. V was clipped by 4 bases and J by 7 bases; unmatched bases: 6. CDR3 length equals 15 residues. Germline assignment: CDR1 SGHNT and CDR2 YYREEE (reference sequence).

This clonotype came up a few times. The V gene is TRBV20-1, the J gene TRBJ2-2; D is unresolved. Germline V lookup: CDR1 DFQATT, CDR2 SNEGSKA (reference sequence). The CDR3 loop spans 14 amino acids. V lost 6 bases and J 3 bases, leaving 14 bases between the germline ends. CDR3 sequence: CSAQARPDTGELFF. The CDR3 region has the DNA TGCAGTGCCCAGGCCAGGCCTGACACCGGGGAGCTGTTTTTT.

The chain joins TRBV3-1 to TRBJ2-5; the D is unclear. V gave up 6 bases and J gave up 11 bases, with 22 bases separating them. Germline CDR1 is LGHDT and CDR2 is YNNKEL (reference sequence). This CDR3 has 14 amino acids. The CDR3 sequence is CASSLTVGVGEQYF. CDR3 nucleotides: TGTGCCAGCAGTCTTACGGTCGGTGTGGGTGAGCAGTACTTC.

Many counts were recorded for this clonotype. V is TRBV15 and J is TRBJ1-1; a possible D gene is TRBD1 (5 bases). Germline values: CDR1 LNHNV, CDR2 YYDKDF (reference sequence). Trimming cost V 0 bases and J 7 bases, with 9 bases left between them. This CDR3 contains 13 residues. The CDR3 sequence is CATSREPQGEAFF. CDR3 bases: TGTGCCACCAGCAGAGAACCGCAGGGTGAAGCTTTCTTT.

This clonotype has ten or more counts. The V call is TRBV7-9, the J call TRBJ2-5; TRBD1 matches at 8 bases. Unmatched junction bases numbered 8, after V lost 1 base and J lost 1 base. CDR1 SEHNR and CDR2 FQNEAQ come from the germline V gene (reference sequence). The CDR3 is 17 residues long. This chain's CDR3 is CASSLGGPDRAQETQYF. In DNA, the CDR3 is TGTGCCAGCAGCTTAGGGGGCCCGGACAGGGCCCAAGAGACCCAGTACTTC.

There are many counts of this clonotype. The genes are TRBV20-1 and TRBJ2-3; D is unclear. This CDR3 region has 14 residues. Germline lookup yields CDR1 DFQATT and CDR2 SNEGSKA (reference sequence). V lost 4 bases and J 8 bases, leaving 19 bases between the germline ends. The CDR3 sequence is CSATRDFPVGTQYF. CDR3 coding DNA: TGCAGTGCTACTCGCGACTTCCCAGTTGGTACGCAGTATTTT.

With regard to this clonotype: A clone one base away is much larger, so this may be a read error. In DNA, the CDR3 is TGCAGTGCTACCACGATAGGGTTGTCCGGGGAGCTGTTTTTT. Translated: CSATTIGLSGELFF. This chain uses TRBV20-1 with TRBJ2-2; no clear D. The CDR3 runs to 14 residues. Germline loops: CDR1 DFQATT, CDR2 SNEGSKA (reference sequence). V lost 4 bases, J lost 6 bases, and 15 bases lay in between.

This clonotype was detected ten times or more. The rearrangement joins TRBV2 to TRBJ1-5; a possible D gene is TRBD1 (6 bases). The length of the CDR3 is 16 residues. V was cut by 8 bases and J by 0 bases, with 17 bases left in between. The germline gives CDR1 SNHLY, CDR2 FYNNEI. CDR3 amino acids: CASCRDISYSNQPQHF. The CDR3 DNA is TGTGCCAGCTGCCGGGACATTTCCTATAGCAATCAGCCCCAGCATTTT.

This clonotype was recorded many times. The chain employs TRBV20-1 and TRBJ2-5; D gene unclear. The CDR3 has 13 amino acids. Germline assignment: CDR1 DFQATT and CDR2 SNEGSKA (reference sequence). V was clipped by 6 bases and J by 2 bases, with 13 bases between them. The CDR3 nucleotides read TGCAGTGCCCCCCCCTGGGGACAAGAGACCCAGTACTTC. Protein product: CSAPPWGQETQYF.

The chain is built from TRBV20-1 and TRBJ2-3; tentative D call: TRBD1 (5 bases). Germline V gene data show CDR1 as DFQATT and CDR2 as SNEGSKA (reference sequence). V gave up 6 bases and J gave up 4 bases, with 17 bases separating them. The CDR3 runs to 14 residues. CDR3 nucleotide sequence: TGCAGTGCCCTCGACAGAATTGGCGCAGATACGCAGTATTTT. It is translated as CSALDRIGADTQYF.

Turning to this clonotype: Without the conserved terminal phenylalanine or tryptophan, this CDR3 likely stems from a read error. The chain combines TRBV7-2 with TRBJ2-5; a weak D match, TRBD1 (7 bases). Near its end, the DNA agrees better with TRBJ2-7, so the J call may be wrong. Germline V gene data show CDR1 as SGHTA and CDR2 as FQGNSA. The CDR3 runs to 12 residues. The CDR3 nucleotides read TGTGCCAGCAGCTTGCAGGGGGGCGAGCAGTACTGC. This sequence encodes CASSLQGGEQYC.

The chain is built from TRBV18 and TRBJ2-4, with D maybe TRBD2 (6 bases). The closer fit of TRBJ2-7 to the DNA end suggests the J call may be wrong. Germline V gene data show CDR1 as KGHSH and CDR2 as LQKENI. The CDR3 runs to 15 residues. CDR3 coding DNA: TGTGCCAGCTCACCCGTCGGCGGGACGAGAGCCGAGCAGTACTTC. Its translation: CASSPVGGTRAEQYF.

This clonotype turned up a few times. The chain links TRBV5-1 to TRBJ2-7; 10 positions match TRBD2. J lost 5 bases, V lost 4 bases, and 12 bases had no gene match. The CDR3 is 16 amino acids. Per germline, CDR1 SGHRS and CDR2 YFSETQ. This CDR3 is CASSPDASGRAHEQYF. CDR3 DNA: TGCGCCAGCAGCCCGGATGCTAGCGGGAGAGCCCACGAGCAGTACTTC.

The table lists this clonotype with many counts. The chain couples TRBV5-4 to TRBJ1-2; TRBD1 might be the D (6 bases). The germline CDR1 and CDR2 sequences are SGHNT and YYREEE (reference sequence). CDR3 length equals 16 residues. The V gene lost 3 bases and the J gene lost 6 bases, with 21 bases spanning the gap. The CDR3 loop is CASSWGQGPANDGYTF. In DNA, the CDR3 is TGTGCCAGCAGCTGGGGGCAGGGGCCGGCTAATGATGGCTACACCTTC.

This clonotype was counted a few times. This may arise from a read error, as a much more abundant clone is one base away. The V call is TRBV10-3, the J call TRBJ2-7; D is uncertain. CDR1 and CDR2 from the germline V gene are ENHRY and SYGVKD. Between the trimmed V and J ends, which lost 5 bases and 7 bases, there was a span of 9 bases. This CDR3 comprises 11 residues. This CDR3 reads CAISLSNEQYF. The CDR3 DNA is TGTGCCATCAGTTTAAGCAATGAGCAGTACTTC.

This clonotype was seen many times. The V call is TRBV12-3 or TRBV12-4, the J call TRBJ2-3; D may be TRBD2 (6 bases). V gave up 3 bases and J gave up 0 bases, with 10 bases separating them. The CDR3 runs to 15 residues. CDR3 sequence: CASSFSGHSTDTQYF. The CDR3 DNA follows: TGTGCCAGCAGTTTTAGCGGCCATAGCACAGATACGCAGTATTTT.

The rearrangement uses TRBV27 and TRBJ1-6; 7 positions agree with TRBD1. V gave up 4 bases and J gave up 10 bases; unmatched junction bases: 10. Germline V gene lookup returns CDR1 MNHEY and CDR2 SMNVEV (reference sequence). This CDR3 has 15 residues. DNA of the CDR3: TGTGCCAGCAGTTCGTCGACAGGGTGGGGGTCACCCCTCCACTTT. This translates into CASSSSTGWGSPLHF.

This clonotype has only a few counts. The chain uses TRBV6-2 or TRBV6-3 and TRBJ1-5, with no clear D. Germline values: CDR1 MNHEY, CDR2 SVGEGT. This CDR3 contains 15 residues. V gave up 0 bases and J gave up 5 bases, with 11 bases separating them. The CDR3 sequence: CASSYSRLLDQPQHF. CDR3 sequence (DNA): TGTGCCAGCAGTTACTCGCGGTTACTGGATCAGCCCCAGCATTTT.

This clonotype was counted many times. This chain joins TRBV7-2 and TRBJ2-3, with TRBD2 matching 10 bases. Per the germline V gene, CDR1 is SGHTA and CDR2 is FQGNSA. The ends lost 6 bases at V and 0 bases at J; junction bases unmatched: 3. The CDR3 is 15 amino acids. Written as DNA, the CDR3 is TGTGCCAGCAGAATAGCGGGGGGAAGCACAGATACGCAGTATTTT. This encodes CASRIAGGSTDTQYF.

This clonotype was detected only once. V gene TRBV5-1 combines with J gene TRBJ1-4, with 8 bases fitting TRBD1. The germline V gene has CDR1 SGHRS and CDR2 YFSETQ. The CDR3 runs 14 residues. With 5 bases clipped from V and 8 bases from J, the junction kept 8 bases outside the gene matches. The DNA of the CDR3 is TGCGCCAGCAGGCCGACAGGGGAGGGAGAAAAACTGTTTTTT. It codes for CASRPTGEGEKLFF.

This sequence joins TRBV7-8 and TRBJ2-5, with 8 bases identical to TRBD1. Gene TRBJ2-7 matches the end of the DNA better, so the J call may be wrong. The CDR3 spans 15 residues. Germline CDR1 SGHVS, CDR2 FQNEAQ. CDR3 sequence: CASSFAGQGSGEQYF. DNA for the CDR3: TGTGCCAGCAGCTTTGCCGGACAGGGATCGGGCGAGCAGTACTTC.

The V and J genes are TRBV2 and TRBJ2-5; a weak D match, TRBD2 (5 bases). This CDR3 is 15 amino acids long. Germline V gene data show CDR1 as SNHLY and CDR2 as FYNNEI. The V and J ends lost 2 bases and 6 bases respectively, with 16 bases between them. The DNA for the CDR3 is TGTGCCAGCAGTGAACTTTTCCCGGGATCGCAGACCCAGTACTTC. It codes for CASSELFPGSQTQYF.

In its sample, this clonotype was seen many times. The gene calls are TRBV20-1 and TRBJ1-1; 9 positions agree with TRBD1. Trimming at V came to 0 bases and at J to 8 bases, leaving 4 bases not matched to a gene. Per germline, CDR1 DFQATT and CDR2 SNEGSKA (reference sequence). This CDR3 comprises 13 residues. CDR3 loop: CSARDPDRGEAFF. The CDR3 DNA is TGCAGTGCTAGAGACCCGGACAGGGGAGAAGCTTTCTTT.

Note on this clonotype: The junction departs from germline at one end; a sequencing error may be responsible. CDR3 coding DNA: TGCGCCGGCAGTCACCTGGTTCGTGTTGACTATGGCTACACCTTC. Translated, it gives CAGSHLVRVDYGYTF. The rearrangement links TRBV23-1 to TRBJ1-2; D gene unclear. TRBV23-1 is an ORF; its function is uncertain. The CDR3 totals 15 residues.

The V gene is TRBV29-1, the J gene TRBJ2-7, with TRBD1 identical over 9 bases. This CDR3 region has 13 residues. Germline values: CDR1 SQVTM, CDR2 ANQGSEA. V shed 5 bases and J 2 bases; nucleotides not matched to a gene: 4. DNA of the CDR3: TGCAGCGTTCGAGGGACAGGGACCTACGAGCAGTACTTC. Its translation is CSVRGTGTYEQYF.

This clonotype was counted at least ten times. The chain links TRBV6-2 or TRBV6-3 to TRBJ2-1; 12 bases are a match to TRBD2. Germline CDR1 and CDR2: MNHEY and SVGEGT. The CDR3 runs 19 residues. After removal of 0 bases from V and 9 bases from J, the junction contained 15 bases not matched to a gene. In nucleotides, the CDR3 is TGTGCCAGCAGTTACTCTCCCCCCTCTAGCGGGGGGGCGTTGAGTGAGCAGTTCTTC. The encoded protein is CASSYSPPSSGGALSEQFF.

This clonotype appeared a few times. This chain links TRBV2 with TRBJ2-5; D unclear. The germline V gene has CDR1 SNHLY and CDR2 FYNNEI. This CDR3 has 15 residues. Trimming took off 10 bases at V and 5 bases at J, with 23 bases between the two ends. The CDR3 DNA reads as TGTGCCACCGTAACCCGACTTTCGGTGGGGGAGACCCAGTACTTC. Protein: CATVTRLSVGETQYF.